This TCR beta chain was identified during a study of cytomegalovirus exposure and HLA in healthy donors. Study overall: A prior study identified just under 120 million unique TCR beta sequences from about 179 million T cells. The study's findings and limits: Across all donors, roughly uniform sequencing depth was an assumption of the presence/absence analyses.

This clone was found once. Antigen specificity is unknown. With 60 Vbeta and 13 Jbeta primers, the PCR was carried out. Generated by immunoSEQ multiplex PCR, the TCRdb table keeps only in-frame clones and is missing some. The profile covers some 130,000 clones, with around 77% appearing a single time and more than 4% taken by the ten largest. Germline lookup yields CDR1 SGHRS and CDR2 YFSETQ. The CDR3 runs to 15 residues. Trimming at V came to 4 bases and at J to 5 bases, leaving 11 bases not matched to a gene. Everyone who donated was a healthy bone marrow donor. While unrecorded immune exposures were likely, the donors were nominally healthy when sampled.

The TCR originated in a male donor in good health and CMV-seropositive. Material: PBMCs. The V gene is TRBV5-1, the J gene TRBJ2-7; TRBD1 aligns across 8 bases. DNA of the CDR3: TGCGCCAGCAGCCCCCTTGAGGACAGGGCCAACGAGCAGTACTTC. Translating gives CASSPLEDRANEQYF.